This T cell receptor beta chain came from a study of blood T cells in healthy people across ages. Study overall: For every two T cells, template switching captured about one barcoded beta molecule.

Primers used in a second PCR of roughly 6 to 12 cycles were a sample-barcoded 5' primer and a J-beta primer mix. Using its own MiXCR run on the 5' RACE reads, TCRdb lists one record per CDR3 protein. The sample consists of 800,000 to 900,000 distinct CDR3 sequences, under 80% of them appearing once. Regarding this clonotype: The antigen remains unidentified.

General observations from the study: Fewer expanded clones and more diversity marked long-lived versus aged donors.

Trimming cost V 3 bases and J 0 bases, with 12 bases left between them. The CDR3 consists of 17 residues. CDR1 ENHRY and CDR2 SYGVKD come from the germline V gene. The receptor's source is a man aged 25 to 45 in good health. The V call is TRBV10-3, the J call TRBJ2-6; D not certain. Sequencing was done on a sample of blood. CDR3 residues: CAISEKKDFSGANVLTF. In DNA, the CDR3 is TGTGCCATCAGTGAAAAGAAGGATTTCTCTGGGGCCAACGTCCTGACTTTC.